This T cell receptor (beta chain) was obtained from a study of cytomegalovirus exposure and HLA in healthy donors. Study-wide results and limits: For most subjects, TCR beta sequences were reported to predict HLA-A and HLA-B alleles with accuracy.

It was with 60 Vbeta and 13 Jbeta primers that the PCR ran. Profiling relied on immunoSEQ multiplex PCR, and the TCRdb table lists in-frame clones only, not all of them. The repertoire holds about 150,000 clones, with 82% as singletons. This clone appeared a few times. What it binds is unknown. CDR3 size: 11 residues. Germline loops: CDR1 MNHEY, CDR2 SVGAGI. V lost 5 bases and J lost 7, with 8 bases in between. The sequenced sample was PBMCs. V and J are TRBV6-5 and TRBJ1-1; no firm D call. The sequence derives from a woman in her forties or fifties in good health and CMV-seropositive. The CDR3 DNA is TGTGCCAGCAGTCTCCGCGGTGAAGCTTTCTTT. Its translation is CASSLRGEAFF.